This TCR beta chain was identified during a study of blood T cell repertoires in COVID-19. Germline CDR1 and CDR2: MNHEY and SVGEGT. J was trimmed by 6 bases and V by 2 bases; bases with no gene match: 6. This CDR3 region has 15 residues. As processed by the authors: How many nucleated cells were present was estimated from reference gene primer amplification. The data were produced by immunoSEQ multiplex PCR, yet TCRdb's version contains in-frame clones alone and is incomplete. D and trimming were read from the DNA, whereas the V and J calls and clone size are those reported in that table. The table includes about 220,000 clones, around 84% detected once.

This sequence joins TRBV6-2 or TRBV6-3 and TRBJ2-2; 7 nucleotides match TRBD2. Sequencing was carried out using peripheral blood. The sequence was collected from an older woman who had recovered from COVID-19. The CDR3 sequence: CASSYDNSGPGELFF. DNA for the CDR3: TGTGCCAGCAGTTACGATAATAGCGGGCCCGGGGAGCTGTTTTTT.